These 31 T cell receptor beta chains originate from one sample sequenced in a study of response to subunit inactivated influenza vaccine. TCRdb passed the RT-PCR reads through MiXCR, listing each CDR3 protein once. The data show about 800,000 distinct CDR3 sequences, 21% seen once. This specimen consisted of PBMCs from blood, obtained around 5 days after vaccination. The receptor set was obtained from a man aged 50 to 59 who received an inactivated influenza vaccine.

This clonotype was observed many times. The V gene is TRBV21-1, the J gene TRBJ1-2; the DNA was not compared with TRBD1, the D call given in the table. TRBV21-1 is a listed pseudogene. The CDR3 sequence is 14 residues long. CDR3 sequence reads: CASSKAGQGRGYTF. The CDR3 DNA sequence: TGTGCCAGCAGCAAAGCAGGTCAGGGAAGAGGCTACACCTTC.

This clonotype was seen a few times. J is TRBJ2-2 and V is TRBV9, with TRBD2 matching over 9 bases. The CDR3 contains 16 residues. The J segment lost 4 bases and the V segment lost 4 bases, leaving 8 bases of the junction unmatched. The germline V gene encodes CDR1 SGDLS and CDR2 YYNGEE. CDR3 amino acids: CASSPTGGRATGELFF. The CDR3 DNA is TGTGCCAGCAGCCCAACTGGCGGGAGGGCCACCGGGGAGCTGTTTTTT.

The rearrangement links TRBV15 to TRBJ2-5; a possible D gene is TRBD2 (7 bases). This CDR3 has 14 amino acids. Germline CDR1 LNHNV, CDR2 YYDKDF (reference sequence). Trimming took 4 bases from V and 5 from J, leaving 14 bases between them. The DNA of the CDR3 is TGTGCCACCAGCACCGTAGGGGGGGGGGAGACCCAGTACTTC. Translating it yields CATSTVGGGETQYF.

V and J are TRBV15 and TRBJ2-5, with a weak D call TRBD1 (5 bases). This CDR3 has 15 amino acids. V was pared by 0 bases and J by 4 bases, with 12 bases between. CDR1 is LNHNV and CDR2 is YYDKDF in the germline V gene (reference sequence). CDR3 protein: CATSRDYQGRETQYF. DNA of the CDR3: TGTGCCACCAGCAGAGATTATCAGGGAAGAGAGACCCAGTACTTC.

This clonotype was detected many times. The chain joins TRBV18 to TRBJ2-5; D is perhaps TRBD2 (6 bases). There are 20 residues in the CDR3. V was trimmed by 3 bases and J by 2 bases, leaving 28 bases between them. Germline lookup yields CDR1 KGHSH and CDR2 LQKENI. CDR3: CASSPLIVGGGSGRQETQYF. CDR3 bases: TGTGCCAGCTCACCGCTCATCGTGGGGGGAGGAAGCGGGCGTCAAGAGACCCAGTACTTC.

The V call is TRBV7-8, the J call TRBJ2-7; possibly TRBD2 for D (5 bases). This CDR3 spans 15 amino acids. CDR1 and CDR2 (germline): SGHVS, FQNEAQ. V lost 4 bases to trimming and J lost 4 bases, with 17 bases between them. The CDR3 protein is CASSYLRVNGYEQYF. CDR3 sequence (DNA): TGTGCCAGCAGCTACTTGAGGGTGAACGGTTACGAGCAGTACTTC.

The chain employs TRBV12-3 or TRBV12-4 and TRBJ2-7, with D possibly TRBD1 on 6 matching bases. This CDR3 comprises 14 residues. V gave up 3 bases and J gave up 4 bases, with 13 bases separating them. The CDR3 here is CASSFPGHLYEQYF. For the CDR3, the DNA is TGTGCCAGCAGTTTCCCGGGACACTTATACGAGCAGTACTTC.

The chain links TRBV5-1 to TRBJ2-1; D not resolved. Germline V gene data show CDR1 as SGHRS and CDR2 as YFSETQ. V lost 0 bases and J 6 bases, leaving 13 bases between the germline ends. This CDR3 contains 15 residues. CDR3 nucleotide sequence: TGCGCCAGCAGCTTGGTTGCGGAAGTGGGCAATGAGCAGTTCTTC. Its translation is CASSLVAEVGNEQFF.

CDR3 loop: CASSTDSYSNQPQHF. As DNA, the CDR3 is TGTGCCAGCAGCACCGACAGTTATAGCAATCAGCCCCAGCATTTT. This rearrangement joins TRBV7-9 to TRBJ1-5; possible D gene TRBD1, 5 bases. CDR1 SEHNR and CDR2 FQNEAQ come from the germline V gene (reference sequence). The CDR3 spans 15 residues. V gave up 5 bases and J gave up 0 bases, with 11 bases separating them.

Only a few counts were recorded for this clonotype. The chain carries TRBV20-1 and TRBJ2-1; TRBD2 matches at 8 bases. The CDR3 is 14 amino acids. The trim removed 0 bases at V and 9 bases at J, leaving 7 bases unmatched. CDR1 is DFQATT and CDR2 is SNEGSKA in the germline V gene (reference sequence). The CDR3 sequence is CSARDPGGPGEQFF. CDR3 coding DNA: TGCAGTGCTAGAGATCCGGGAGGGCCGGGTGAGCAGTTCTTC.

This clonotype turned up a few times. The chain is built from TRBV29-1 and TRBJ2-2; D may be TRBD2 (6 bases). Trimming took 6 bases from V and 0 from J, leaving 14 bases between them. The CDR3 length is 15 residues. Germline CDR1 SQVTM, CDR2 ANQGSEA. The CDR3 region has the DNA TGCAGCGTGGGGGGTGGGAGGACGAACACCGGGGAGCTGTTTTTT. Protein: CSVGGGRTNTGELFF.

A few counts support this clonotype. The genes are TRBV7-2 and TRBJ2-4, with a possible D match to TRBD1 (6 bases). V was cut by 9 bases and J by 0 bases, with 12 bases left in between. CDR1 is SGHTA and CDR2 is FQGNSA in the germline V gene. This CDR3 has 14 amino acids. The CDR3 DNA sequence: TGTGCCAGACGGGACATCTTAGCCAAAAACATTCAGTACTTC. Encoded protein: CARRDILAKNIQYF.

CDR3: CASSNLRTGRTYGYTF. DNA of the CDR3: TGTGCCAGCAGTAACCTCAGGACAGGGAGGACCTATGGCTACACCTTC. The chain uses TRBV6-5 and TRBJ1-2, with 8 bases lining up with TRBD1. J lost 4 bases, V lost 5 bases, and 12 bases had no gene match. Germline V gene lookup returns CDR1 MNHEY and CDR2 SVGAGI. CDR3 size: 16 residues.

This clonotype was counted ten times or more. The chain couples TRBV7-8 to TRBJ2-5; the D gene could be TRBD1 or TRBD2 (5 bases each). CDR1 SGHVS and CDR2 FQNEAQ come from the germline V gene. Deletions cut 5 bases from V and 3 bases from J, with 16 bases between. The CDR3 is 15 amino acids. CDR3 nucleotide sequence: TGTGCCAGCAGCCCCCCCCTGAGGGGCGAAGAGACCCAGTACTTC. As protein: CASSPPLRGEETQYF.

This chain connects TRBV6-1 to TRBJ2-6, with D perhaps matching TRBD1 (6 bases). The CDR3 sequence is 17 residues long. V dropped 3 bases and J dropped 0 bases, with 12 bases sitting between them. The V gene's germline CDR1 is MNHNS and CDR2 SASEGT. For the CDR3, the DNA is TGTGCCAGCAGTGACCTACAGGGTTCCTCTGGGGCCAACGTCCTGACTTTC. It yields the protein CASSDLQGSSGANVLTF.

This clonotype has just a few counts. The V gene is TRBV7-7, the J gene TRBJ2-2; D is tentatively TRBD1 or TRBD2 (5 bases each). From germline, CDR1 is SSHAT and CDR2 FNYEAQ (reference sequence). The CDR3 length is 14 residues. V was shortened by 1 base and J by 7 bases, with 10 bases between the two germline ends. The CDR3, as DNA: TGTGCCAGCAGCTTAGGAGGGGAGAACGGGGAGCTGTTTTTT. Translation gives CASSLGGENGELFF.

The chain links TRBV20-1 to TRBJ2-3; D remains ambiguous. Looked up from germline, CDR1 is DFQATT and CDR2 is SNEGSKA (reference sequence). The CDR3 covers 13 residues. Trimming took off 7 bases at V and 1 base at J, with 12 bases between the two ends. The CDR3 nucleotides are TGCAGTGGAGATGGGGTAGGCACAGATACGCAGTATTTT. This codes for CSGDGVGTDTQYF.

The chain employs TRBV20-1 and TRBJ2-7, with 10 bases fitting TRBD2. Germline trimming cut 6 bases from V and 4 bases from J; bases unmatched to any gene: 15. Germline V gives CDR1 DFQATT, CDR2 SNEGSKA (reference sequence). This CDR3 has 16 residues. CDR3 sequence (DNA): TGCAGTGCCAAACCCGCTGAGCGGGGGGGCCTGTACGAGCAGTACTTC. It is translated as CSAKPAERGGLYEQYF.

This clonotype was detected a few times. The V and J genes are TRBV29-1 and TRBJ2-2, with 8 nucleotides matching TRBD1. The CDR3 runs to 18 residues. V dropped 8 bases and J dropped 5; count of bases not matched to a gene: 22. CDR1 is SQVTM, CDR2 ANQGSEA, per germline. The CDR3 DNA reads as TGCAGCCAAAATCCAGGGACAGGAGATTCCCTGAGGACCGGGGAGCTGTTTTTT. This codes for CSQNPGTGDSLRTGELFF.

There are many counts of this clonotype. This sequence joins TRBV20-1 and TRBJ1-5; 7 bases are a match to TRBD1. The germline V gene encodes CDR1 DFQATT and CDR2 SNEGSKA (reference sequence). Trimming took 5 bases from V and 3 from J; bases not matched to a gene: 7. This CDR3 has 14 amino acids. CDR3 nucleotides: TGCAGTGCTTCCCCAGGGGGATACAATCAGCCCCAGCATTTT. As protein: CSASPGGYNQPQHF.

This clonotype occurred a few times. Germline and junction disagree at one end, which may indicate a read error. The rearrangement links TRBV10-3 to TRBJ2-1; the D gene could be TRBD1 or TRBD2 (6 bases each). Germline CDR1 ENHRY, CDR2 SYGVKD. The CDR3 contains 13 residues. The CDR3 DNA reads as TGTCCCATCAGGCCAGGGGAGGATGATGAGCAGTTCTTC. Protein product: CPIRPGEDDEQFF.

The genes are TRBV20-1 and TRBJ1-2; no clear D. The CDR3 runs 9 residues. Germline loops: CDR1 DFQATT, CDR2 SNEGSKA (reference sequence). The CDR3 sequence is CSPWRGYTF. CDR3 coding DNA: TGCAGCCCTTGGCGGGGCTACACCTTC.

This clonotype was seen at least ten times. The chain employs TRBV20-1 and TRBJ2-7; 11 bases are a match to TRBD2. CDR1 and CDR2 from the germline V gene are DFQATT and SNEGSKA (reference sequence). This CDR3 region has 14 residues. The junction had 10 bases not matched to a gene; V was cut back by 5 bases and J by 7 bases. The CDR3 here is CSAPTSGRGWEQYF. In DNA, the CDR3 is TGCAGTGCTCCAACTAGCGGGAGAGGGTGGGAGCAGTACTTC.

This clonotype is a singleton in its sample. The V call is TRBV28, the J call TRBJ2-1; 8 nucleotides align to TRBD2. The CDR3 sequence is 16 residues long. The trim removed 6 bases at V and 0 bases at J, leaving 7 bases unmatched. CDR1 MDHEN and CDR2 SYDVKM come from the germline V gene. The CDR3 protein is CASRHTSGPSYNEQFF. The CDR3 nucleotides are TGTGCCAGCAGGCACACTAGCGGACCCTCCTACAATGAGCAGTTCTTC.

This clonotype was counted only a few times. V usage is TRBV6-2 or TRBV6-3 and J usage is TRBJ2-3, with D perhaps matching TRBD1 or TRBD2 (5 bases each). The V and J ends lost 2 bases and 1 base respectively, with 13 bases between them. Germline V gene lookup returns CDR1 MNHEY and CDR2 SVGEGT. The CDR3 runs 16 residues. The CDR3 sequence is CASSYERGKGTDTQYF. The CDR3 coding sequence is TGTGCCAGCAGTTACGAGAGGGGAAAGGGCACAGATACGCAGTATTTT.

A few counts support this clonotype. The chain links TRBV29-1 to TRBJ1-1; D uncertain. This CDR3 contains 12 residues. Germline loops: CDR1 SQVTM, CDR2 ANQGSEA. V lost 6 bases and J 1 base, leaving 9 bases between the germline ends. In nucleotides, the CDR3 is TGCAGCGTCAAATCAACGAACACTGAAGCTTTCTTT. This codes for CSVKSTNTEAFF.

The V call is TRBV20-1, the J call TRBJ2-7, with D unresolved. The CDR3 is 12 amino acids. Trimming removed 4 bases from V and 3 bases from J, with 10 bases in between. Germline values: CDR1 DFQATT, CDR2 SNEGSKA (reference sequence). The chain's CDR3 is CSAIHIGYEQYF. The CDR3 DNA is TGCAGTGCTATCCACATTGGCTACGAGCAGTACTTC.

This clonotype was counted a few times. The chain combines TRBV27 with TRBJ2-7; no definite D call. Germline V lookup: CDR1 MNHEY, CDR2 SMNVEV (reference sequence). Trimming pared 4 bases from V and 2 bases from J, leaving 12 bases between. This CDR3 comprises 14 residues. The CDR3 region is CASSSGQEPYEQYF. The CDR3 coding sequence is TGTGCCAGCAGTTCCGGGCAGGAGCCCTACGAGCAGTACTTC.

The chain couples TRBV10-2 to TRBJ2-2; weak D call: TRBD1 (6 bases). This CDR3 is built from 14 residues. Deletions cut 6 bases from V and 4 bases from J, with 12 bases between. Germline CDR1 is WSHSY and CDR2 is SAAADI. This chain's CDR3 is CASRSEGGTGELFF. For the CDR3, the DNA is TGCGCCAGCAGATCCGAAGGGGGCACCGGGGAGCTGTTTTTT.

This clonotype was counted a few times. CDR3 amino acids: CAIRAVQGGYNEQFF. The CDR3 nucleotides are TGTGCCATCAGGGCGGTACAGGGGGGTTACAATGAGCAGTTCTTC. The V gene is TRBV10-3, the J gene TRBJ2-1; 8 bases are shared with TRBD1. The ends lost 6 bases at V and 4 bases at J; junction bases unmatched: 8. The CDR3 runs to 15 residues. Per germline, CDR1 ENHRY and CDR2 SYGVKD.

This clonotype turned up a few times. V is TRBV20-1 and J is TRBJ2-7, with D maybe TRBD1 (6 bases). Trimming removed 5 bases from V and 0 bases from J, with 14 bases in between. The CDR3 runs 14 residues. CDR1 and CDR2 from the germline V gene are DFQATT and SNEGSKA (reference sequence). The CDR3 DNA reads as TGCAGTGCTCTCGACCTGGACAGCTCCTACGAGCAGTACTTC. As protein: CSALDLDSSYEQYF.